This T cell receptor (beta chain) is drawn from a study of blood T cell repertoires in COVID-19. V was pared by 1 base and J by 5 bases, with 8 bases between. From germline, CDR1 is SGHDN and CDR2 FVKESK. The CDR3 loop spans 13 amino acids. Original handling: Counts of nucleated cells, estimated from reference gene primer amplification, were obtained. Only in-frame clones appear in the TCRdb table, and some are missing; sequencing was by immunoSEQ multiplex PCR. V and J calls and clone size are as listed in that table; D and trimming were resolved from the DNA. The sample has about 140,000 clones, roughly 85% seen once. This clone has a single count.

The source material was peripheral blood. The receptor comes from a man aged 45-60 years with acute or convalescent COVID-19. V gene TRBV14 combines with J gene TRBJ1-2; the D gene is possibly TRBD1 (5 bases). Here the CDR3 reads CASSQVQEYGYTF. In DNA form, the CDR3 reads TGTGCCAGCAGCCAAGTACAGGAGTATGGCTACACCTTC.